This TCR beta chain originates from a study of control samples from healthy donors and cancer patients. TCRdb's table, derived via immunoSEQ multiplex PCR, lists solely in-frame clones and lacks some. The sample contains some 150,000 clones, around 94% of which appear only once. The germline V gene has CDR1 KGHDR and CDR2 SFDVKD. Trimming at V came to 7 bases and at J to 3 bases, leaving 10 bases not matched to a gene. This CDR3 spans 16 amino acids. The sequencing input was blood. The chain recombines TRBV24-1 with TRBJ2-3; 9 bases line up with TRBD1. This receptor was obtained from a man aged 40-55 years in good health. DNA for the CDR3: TGTGCCACCAGCGCTCTACAGGGGGCAGGAACAGATACGCAGTATTTT. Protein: CATSALQGAGTDTQYF.